This T cell receptor beta chain was captured in a study of T cells after yellow fever vaccination. From germline, CDR1 is SGHTA and CDR2 FQGNSA. CDR3 length equals 13 residues. V gave up 4 bases and J gave up 14 bases, with 18 bases separating them. This clonotype was detected a few times. TCR cDNA was made by 5'RACE template switching, adding a universal primer site and UMIs. TCRdb called the 5' RACE reads again in MiXCR, with one record for every CDR3 protein. The sample includes some 500,000 distinct CDR3 sequences, about 13% of them seen just once. V gene TRBV7-2 combines with J gene TRBJ2-1; no clear D. The sequence was collected from a man aged 25-45 years who received the YFV17D yellow fever vaccine. Sequenced here: PBMCs, sampled on the day of the yellow fever booster vaccination. CDR3 loop: CASSSAITQKKFF. Here the CDR3 DNA reads TGTGCCAGCAGCTCCGCAATAACACAAAAGAAGTTCTTC.